This T cell receptor beta chain emerged from a study of early T cells in non-severe SARS-CoV-2 infection. In the study overall: Bulk RNA isolated from unsorted whole blood underwent sequencing; chains were not paired. Regarding the study as a whole: Sequences matched to VDJdb favored anti-spike CD8 responses, while private and CD4 specificities were missed.

There are many counts of this clonotype. The antigen remains unidentified. Germline CDR1 LNHDA, CDR2 SQIVND (reference sequence). There are 16 residues in the CDR3. V lost 3 bases and J 0 bases, leaving 9 bases between the germline ends. The TCR library protocol was used to attach unique molecular identifiers. These identifiers were attached to individual cDNA molecules. In TCRdb, the 5' RACE reads were re-called with MiXCR into one record per CDR3 protein. The sample has 50,000 to 65,000 distinct CDR3 sequences; roughly 8% are singletons. The sample was whole blood, taken at baseline. This rearrangement joins TRBV19 to TRBJ2-6; no clear D. The source is an adult who was a healthcare worker with PCR-confirmed SARS-CoV-2 infection or an uninfected control (not recorded which). CDR3 protein: CASSISDGSGANVLTF. CDR3 DNA sequence: TGTGCCAGTAGTATCTCGGATGGCTCTGGGGCCAACGTCCTGACTTTC.